The 21 T cell receptor beta chains in this list originate from one sample, sequenced in a study of T cell responses to AZD1222 COVID-19 vaccine. Clones were sequenced by immunoSEQ multiplex PCR, and TCRdb holds only the in-frame ones, with some missing. The table records tens of thousands of clones, more than 70% of them present only once. Sequencing was performed on peripheral blood, taken 28 days after the second AZD1222 dose. These receptors all come from an adult who received the AZD1222 COVID-19 vaccine.

CDR3 sequence reads: CASSLFTLGTGGRVETQYF. CDR3 in DNA: TGCGCCAGCAGCTTGTTTACCCTTGGGACAGGGGGCCGGGTCGAGACCCAGTACTTC. The V call is TRBV5-1, the J call TRBJ2-5; 12 bases line up with TRBD1. J was trimmed by 5 bases and V by 1 base; bases with no gene match: 15. CDR1 is SGHRS and CDR2 is YFSETQ in the germline V gene. The CDR3 sequence is 19 residues long.

The chain recombines TRBV2 with TRBJ1-5; a weak D match, TRBD1 (5 bases). The CDR3 is made up of 15 amino acids. Looked up from germline, CDR1 is SNHLY and CDR2 is FYNNEI. Trimming cost V 1 base and J 3 bases, with 10 bases left between them. The CDR3 loop is CASSEDQGLNQPQHF. The CDR3 nucleotides are TGTGCCAGCAGTGAAGACCAGGGTCTCAATCAGCCCCAGCATTTT.

This chain uses TRBV4-3 with TRBJ2-1; 10 nucleotides agree with TRBD1. Germline values: CDR1 LGHNA, CDR2 YSLEER. The CDR3 spans 16 residues. The junction had 7 bases not matched to a gene; V was cut back by 2 bases and J by 6 bases. The CDR3 coding sequence is TGCGCCAGCAGCCAAAAACGGACAGGGGGTATCAATGAGCAGTTCTTC. As protein: CASSQKRTGGINEQFF.

The chain recombines TRBV5-1 with TRBJ1-1; D possibly corresponds to TRBD1 (5 bases). Germline CDR1 and CDR2: SGHRS and YFSETQ. V dropped 4 bases and J dropped 3 bases, with 16 bases sitting between them. CDR3 size: 15 residues. CDR3: CASSPTSGRDTEAFF. The CDR3 nucleotides read TGCGCCAGCAGCCCCACCTCGGGACGGGACACTGAAGCTTTCTTT.

The gene calls are TRBV27 and TRBJ1-5; possible D gene TRBD1, 5 bases. Trimming left V 6 bases short and J 2 bases short, with 14 bases between. Germline lookup yields CDR1 MNHEY and CDR2 SMNVEV (reference sequence). The CDR3 covers 15 residues. The CDR3 DNA reads TGTGCCAGCAGGGCAGGGACCGGTGGCAATCAGCCCCAGCATTTT. It encodes CASRAGTGGNQPQHF.

The rearrangement uses TRBV5-5 and TRBJ2-4, with D perhaps TRBD2 (5 bases). The ends were cut back, 2 bases at V and 8 bases at J, with 14 bases in the middle. The CDR3 is 14 residues long. Per the germline V gene, CDR1 is SGHKS and CDR2 is YYEKEE (reference sequence). The CDR3 DNA reads TGTGCCAGCAGCTTTTCCGGGGTTGGGCACATTCAGTACTTC. Translation gives CASSFSGVGHIQYF.

This sequence joins TRBV20-1 and TRBJ2-7; D remains unclear. CDR1 is DFQATT, CDR2 SNEGSKA, per germline (reference sequence). V was trimmed by 6 bases and J by 2 bases, leaving 8 bases between them. This CDR3 is 11 amino acids long. This CDR3 is CSAGQTYEQYV. The CDR3 DNA reads as TGCAGTGCCGGCCAGACCTACGAGCAGTACGTC.

The gene calls are TRBV5-8 and TRBJ2-7; D gene uncertain. The CDR3 totals 14 residues. The germline V gene has CDR1 SGHTS and CDR2 YDEGEE. Deletions cut 0 bases from V and 6 bases from J, with 13 bases between. CDR3 loop: CASSLETKVGEQYV. The CDR3 DNA reads as TGTGCCAGCAGCTTGGAGACCAAGGTAGGCGAGCAGTACGTC.

The chain employs TRBV30 and TRBJ2-7; 12 bases match TRBD1. The CDR3 spans 15 residues. The germline CDR1 and CDR2 sequences are GTSNPN and SVGIG (reference sequence). The V and J ends lost 1 base and 3 bases, in that order; junction bases with no gene match: 4. The CDR3 DNA is TGTGCCTGGAGTGCCCGGGACAGGGGGCACTACGAGCAGTACTTC. It specifies CAWSARDRGHYEQYF.

This chain joins TRBV30 and TRBJ1-4; the D gene is possibly TRBD1 (5 bases). The CDR3 is 15 residues long. Germline V gives CDR1 GTSNPN, CDR2 SVGIG (reference sequence). V dropped 0 bases and J dropped 7 bases, with 15 bases sitting between them. CDR3 amino acids: CAWSVMGEEVEKLFF. In DNA, the CDR3 is TGTGCCTGGAGTGTGATGGGGGAGGAGGTTGAAAAACTGTTTTTT.

In its sample, this clone was seen a few times. The chain employs TRBV6-5 and TRBJ1-1; possible D gene TRBD1, 6 bases. The germline gives CDR1 MNHEY, CDR2 SVGAGI. The CDR3 runs 15 residues. V was shortened by 7 bases and J by 1 base, with 16 bases between the two germline ends. The CDR3 bases are TGTGCCAGCACACGCATTAAGACAGGGAACACTGAAGCTTTCTTT. Encoded protein: CASTRIKTGNTEAFF.

The V call is TRBV7-9, the J call TRBJ2-7; TRBD1 aligns across 7 bases. Trimming took 6 bases from V and 2 from J; bases not matched to a gene: 13. CDR1 and CDR2 from the germline V gene are SEHNR and FQNEAQ (reference sequence). The length of the CDR3 is 16 residues. CDR3 sequence reads: CASSLHRGPNTYEQYV. DNA of the CDR3: TGTGCCAGCAGTCTACACAGGGGACCGAACACCTACGAGCAGTACGTC.

The rearrangement uses TRBV9 and TRBJ1-3; D is ambiguous. Trimming pared 0 bases from V and 8 bases from J, leaving 12 bases between. This CDR3 comprises 14 residues. Germline-derived CDR1 and CDR2 are SGDLS and YYNGEE. In DNA form, the CDR3 reads TGTGCCAGCAGCGTAGTTACTACGGGCGACACCATATATTTT. Its translation is CASSVVTTGDTIYF.

The chain employs TRBV9 and TRBJ2-1; D possibly uses TRBD1 or TRBD2 (7 bases each). Trimming removed 4 bases from V and 9 bases from J, with 17 bases in between. CDR1 and CDR2 (germline): SGDLS, YYNGEE. CDR3 size: 14 residues. The CDR3 DNA reads as TGTGCCAGCAGCCCCTCAGGGGGGGACGCTGAGCAGTTCTTC. Amino acid sequence: CASSPSGGDAEQFF.

The rearrangement links TRBV11-3 to TRBJ2-2; unclear D gene. The CDR3 spans 14 residues. Trimming took 1 base from V and 6 from J, leaving 9 bases between them. CDR1 and CDR2 (germline): SGHNT, YENEEA. The CDR3 DNA follows: TGTGCCAGCAGCTTAGTATTTCGGGCCGGGGAGCTGTTTTTT. It codes for CASSLVFRAGELFF.

This clone was seen a few times. The chain employs TRBV19 and TRBJ1-5; 8 nucleotides match TRBD1. Unmatched junction bases numbered 2, after V lost 5 bases and J lost 2 bases. The CDR3 consists of 14 residues. Germline V gene data show CDR1 as LNHDA and CDR2 as SQIVND (reference sequence). CDR3 region: CASSLDRGNQPQHF. In DNA form, the CDR3 reads TGTGCCAGTAGTTTGGACAGGGGCAATCAGCCCCAGCATTTT.

The gene calls are TRBV4-3 and TRBJ2-7; D is possibly TRBD1 (7 bases). The CDR3 is 17 residues long. Per the germline V gene, CDR1 is LGHNA and CDR2 is YSLEER. Trimming stripped 3 bases from V and 3 bases from J, with 21 bases between. The CDR3 nucleotides read TGCGCCAGCAGCCACCTCTCGGCGGGGACAGTAATCTACGAGCAGTACTTC. Its translation is CASSHLSAGTVIYEQYF.

This clone has just one count. The J gene is TRBJ1-5, the V gene TRBV7-6; no definite D call. V was trimmed by 5 bases and J by 5 bases, leaving 13 bases between them. From germline, CDR1 is SGHVS and CDR2 FNYEAQ. The CDR3 sequence is 14 residues long. For the CDR3, the DNA is TGTGCCAGCAGCCCCTTGAGAATGGATCAGCCCCAGCATTTT. Encoded protein: CASSPLRMDQPQHF.

The rearrangement uses TRBV4-2 and TRBJ1-3, with 7 bases aligning to TRBD1. The germline V gene has CDR1 LGHNA and CDR2 YNFKEQ. V dropped 1 base and J dropped 2; count of bases not matched to a gene: 11. The CDR3 totals 18 residues. The DNA of the CDR3 is TGTGCCAGCAGCCAAGGACAGGGTGGTTTGGAGGCTGGAAACACCATATATTTT. This codes for CASSQGQGGLEAGNTIYF.

J is TRBJ1-5 and V is TRBV27; possible D gene TRBD1, 5 bases. From germline, CDR1 is MNHEY and CDR2 SMNVEV (reference sequence). The CDR3 totals 14 residues. V was pared by 6 bases and J by 4 bases, with 13 bases between. The CDR3 DNA is TGTGCCAGCAGCACGGGGGGGTCGAATCAGCCCCAGCATTTT. This sequence encodes CASSTGGSNQPQHF.

As concerns this clone: This likely comes from a read error, as the CDR3 has no conserved phenylalanine or tryptophan at its end. No DNA is shown, since the ends of the CDR3 on it are uncertain; the CDR3 is the one TCRdb lists. This sequence joins TRBV5-1 and TRBJ2-4. Germline assignment: CDR1 SGHRS and CDR2 YFSETQ. Both ends counted, the CDR3 spans 14 residues. CDR3 loop: CASSLSSPQKHSVL.